This T cell receptor (beta chain) was observed in a study of PD-L1 blockade in urothelial cancer. Overall study: Male sex and bladder-origin urothelial cancer characterized about 90% of the roughly 30 patients. Researchers found blood samples held a median of around 140,000 T cells.

V was clipped by 5 bases and J by 4 bases, with 17 bases between them. The germline V gene encodes CDR1 SGHTA and CDR2 FQGTGA. The CDR3 contains 15 residues. Using immunoSEQ multiplex PCR, the repertoire was profiled, and TCRdb retains in-frame clones only, with some absent. This table has 33,000 or so clones, roughly four fifths appearing once. The sequencing here drew on PBMCs, taken around atezolizumab (anti-PD-L1) treatment. V usage is TRBV7-3 and J usage is TRBJ1-1; a weak D match, TRBD1 (6 bases). This receptor was obtained from an older man with urothelial cancer. CDR3 sequence (DNA): TGTGCCAGCAGCCCTCTGGGGGGGGCCGTCACTGAAGCTTTCTTT. This encodes CASSPLGGAVTEAFF.